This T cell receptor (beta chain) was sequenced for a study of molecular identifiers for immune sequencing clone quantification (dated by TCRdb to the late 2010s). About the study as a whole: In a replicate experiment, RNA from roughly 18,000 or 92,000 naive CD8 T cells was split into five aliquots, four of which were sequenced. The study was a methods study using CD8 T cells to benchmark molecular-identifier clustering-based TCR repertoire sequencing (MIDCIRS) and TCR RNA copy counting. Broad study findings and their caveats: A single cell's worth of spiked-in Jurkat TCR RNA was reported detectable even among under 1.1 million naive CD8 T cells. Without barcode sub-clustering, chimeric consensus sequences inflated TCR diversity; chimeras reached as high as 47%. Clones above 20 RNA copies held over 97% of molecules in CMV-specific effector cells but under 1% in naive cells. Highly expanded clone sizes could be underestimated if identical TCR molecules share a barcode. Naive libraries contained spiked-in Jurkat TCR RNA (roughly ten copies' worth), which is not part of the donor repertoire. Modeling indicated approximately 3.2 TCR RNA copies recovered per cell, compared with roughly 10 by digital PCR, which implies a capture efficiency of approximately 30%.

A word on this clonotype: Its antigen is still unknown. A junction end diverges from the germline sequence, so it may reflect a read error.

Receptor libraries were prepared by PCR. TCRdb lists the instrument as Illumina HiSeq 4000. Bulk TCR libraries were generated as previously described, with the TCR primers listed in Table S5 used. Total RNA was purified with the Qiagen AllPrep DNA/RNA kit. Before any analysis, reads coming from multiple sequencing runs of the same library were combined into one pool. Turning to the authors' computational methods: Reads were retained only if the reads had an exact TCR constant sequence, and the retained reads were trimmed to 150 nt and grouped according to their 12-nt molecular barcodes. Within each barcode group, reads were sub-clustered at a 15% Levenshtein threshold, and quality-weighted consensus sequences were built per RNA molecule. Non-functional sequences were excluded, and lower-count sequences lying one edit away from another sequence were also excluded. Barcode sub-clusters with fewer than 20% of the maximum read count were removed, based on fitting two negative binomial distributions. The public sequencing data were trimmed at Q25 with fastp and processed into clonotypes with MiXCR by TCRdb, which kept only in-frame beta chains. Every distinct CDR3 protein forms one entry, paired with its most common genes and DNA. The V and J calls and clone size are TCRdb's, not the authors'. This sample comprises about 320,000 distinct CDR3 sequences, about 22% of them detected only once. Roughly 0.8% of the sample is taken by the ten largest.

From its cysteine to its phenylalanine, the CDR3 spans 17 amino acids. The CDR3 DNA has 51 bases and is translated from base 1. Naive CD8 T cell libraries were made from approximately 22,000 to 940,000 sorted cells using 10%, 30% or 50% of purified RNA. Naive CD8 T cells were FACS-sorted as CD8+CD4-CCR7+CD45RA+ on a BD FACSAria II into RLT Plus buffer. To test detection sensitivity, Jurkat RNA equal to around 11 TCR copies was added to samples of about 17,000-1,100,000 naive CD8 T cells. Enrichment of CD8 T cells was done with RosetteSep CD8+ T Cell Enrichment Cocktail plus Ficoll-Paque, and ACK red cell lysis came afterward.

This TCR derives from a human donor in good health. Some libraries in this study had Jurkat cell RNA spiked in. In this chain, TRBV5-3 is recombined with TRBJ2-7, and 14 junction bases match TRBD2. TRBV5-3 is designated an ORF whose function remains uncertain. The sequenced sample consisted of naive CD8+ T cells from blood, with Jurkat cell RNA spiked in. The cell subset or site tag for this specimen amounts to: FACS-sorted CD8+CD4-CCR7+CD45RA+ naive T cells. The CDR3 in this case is CTSSPTGTSGSPYEQYF. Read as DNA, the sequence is TGTACCAGCAGCCCGACTGGGACTAGCGGGAGCCCCTACGAGCAGTACTTC.